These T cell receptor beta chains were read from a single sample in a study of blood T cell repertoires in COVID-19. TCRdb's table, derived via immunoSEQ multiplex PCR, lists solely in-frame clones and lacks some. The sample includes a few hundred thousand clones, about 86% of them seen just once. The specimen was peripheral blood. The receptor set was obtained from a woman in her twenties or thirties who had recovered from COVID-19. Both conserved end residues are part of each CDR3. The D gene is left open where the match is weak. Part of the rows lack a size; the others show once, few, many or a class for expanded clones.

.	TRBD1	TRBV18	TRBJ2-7	CASSPRTGTGSYEQYF	TGTGCCAGCTCACCACGAACCGGGACAGGGTCCTACGAGCAGTACTTC
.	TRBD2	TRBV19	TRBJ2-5	CASSIAVAGETQYF	TGTGCCAGTAGTATTGCTGTAGCGGGAGAGACCCAGTACTTC
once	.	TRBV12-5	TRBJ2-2	CASGLEGTGELFF	TGTGCTAGTGGTTTGGAGGGGACCGGGGAGCTGTTTTTT
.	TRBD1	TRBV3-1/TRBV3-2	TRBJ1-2	CASEVGVRQGSRNGYTF	TGTGCCAGCGAAGTAGGGGTACGACAGGGAAGTAGAAATGGCTACACCTTC
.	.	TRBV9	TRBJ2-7	CASSVGAGPYEQYF	TGTGCCAGCAGCGTAGGGGCAGGCCCCTACGAGCAGTACTTC
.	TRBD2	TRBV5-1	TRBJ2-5	CASSRTSGNYQETQYF	TGCGCCAGCAGCCGGACTAGCGGGAACTACCAAGAGACCCAGTACTTC
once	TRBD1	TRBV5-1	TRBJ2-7	CASSFIRDRGGEQYF	TGCGCCAGCAGCTTCATCCGGGACAGGGGAGGCGAGCAGTACTTC
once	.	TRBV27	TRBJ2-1	CASIGGPYNEQFF	TGTGCCAGCATAGGAGGGCCTTACAATGAGCAGTTCTTC
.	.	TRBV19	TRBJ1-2	CASSVGTGTPTTF	.
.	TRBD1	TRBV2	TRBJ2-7	CASSRGQGGYEQYF	TGTGCCAGCAGCCGAGGACAGGGAGGCTACGAGCAGTACTTC
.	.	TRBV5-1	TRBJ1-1	CASSYGGTNTEAFF	TGCGCCAGCAGCTATGGGGGGACCAACACTGAAGCTTTCTTT
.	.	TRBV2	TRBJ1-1	CASRGGNTEAFF	TGTGCCAGCCGGGGGGGGAACACTGAAGCTTTCTTT
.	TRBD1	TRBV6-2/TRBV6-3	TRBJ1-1	CASSYTPTGVRTEAFF	TGTGCCAGCAGTTACACACCAACAGGGGTCAGGACTGAAGCTTTCTTT
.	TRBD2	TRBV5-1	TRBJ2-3	CASSSRGGEGTQYF	TGCGCCAGCAGCTCCCGGGGTGGGGAGGGCACGCAGTATTTT
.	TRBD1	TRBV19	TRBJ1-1	CASSTLKTGADPEAFF	TGTGCCAGTAGTACACTAAAGACAGGGGCAGACCCTGAAGCTTTCTTT
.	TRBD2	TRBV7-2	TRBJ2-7	CASSLMSGRAAEQYF	TGTGCCAGCAGCTTAATGAGCGGGAGGGCCGCTGAGCAGTACTTC
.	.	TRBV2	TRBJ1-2	CASSEVVAGVNYGYTF	TGTGCCAGCAGTGAAGTCGTGGCAGGGGTTAACTATGGCTACACCTTC
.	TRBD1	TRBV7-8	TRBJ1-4	CASSLGGQGGKLFF	TGTGCCAGCAGCTTAGGGGGACAGGGGGGGAAACTGTTTTTT
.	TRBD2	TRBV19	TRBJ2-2	CASSPTSGGNRDTGELFF	TGTGCCAGTAGCCCGACTAGCGGGGGAAATAGGGACACCGGGGAGCTGTTTTTT
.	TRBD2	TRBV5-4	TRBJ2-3	CASSPAGNTDTQYF	TGTGCCAGCAGCCCAGCGGGGAACACAGATACGCAGTATTTT
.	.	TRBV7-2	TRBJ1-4	CASSPPAGKLFF	TGTGCCAGCAGCCCCCCGGCGGGGAAACTGTTTTTT
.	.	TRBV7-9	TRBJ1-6	CASSGHYFNSPLHF	TGTGCCAGCAGCGGACATTACTTTAATTCACCCCTCCACTTT
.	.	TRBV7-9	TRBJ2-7	CASSLSSSYEQYF	TGTGCCAGCAGCTTATCGAGTTCCTACGAGCAGTACTTC
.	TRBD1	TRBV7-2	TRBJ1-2	CASSQTGDYGYTF	TGTGCCAGCAGCCAAACAGGGGATTATGGCTACACCTTC
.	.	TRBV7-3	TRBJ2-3	CASSLRLADTQYF	TGTGCCAGCAGCCTACGACTGGCAGATACGCAGTATTTT
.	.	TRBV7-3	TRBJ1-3	CASSLQGLSGNTIYF	TGTGCCAGCAGCTTACAGGGTCTCTCTGGAAACACCATATATTTT
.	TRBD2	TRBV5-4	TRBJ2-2	CASSSPGLGAGELFF	TGTGCCAGCAGCTCTCCGGGACTAGGTGCCGGGGAGCTGTTTTTT
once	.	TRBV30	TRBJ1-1	CAWREGVEAFF	TGTGCCTGGAGGGAGGGAGTTGAAGCTTTCTTT
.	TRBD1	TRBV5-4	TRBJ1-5	CASSLQGQPQHF	TGTGCCAGCAGCTTACAGGGGCAGCCCCAGCATTTT
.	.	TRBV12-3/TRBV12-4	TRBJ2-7	CASSSFPYEQYF	TGTGCCAGCTCGTCCTTCCCCTACGAGCAGTACTTC